The rows below give T cell receptor beta chains drawn from one sample of a study of T cell repertoires in cytomegalovirus infection. TCRdb fed the reads into MiXCR, producing one record per CDR3 protein. The sample includes about 490,000 distinct CDR3 sequences, 11% of them seen just once. Sequencing was carried out using PBMCs. The receptor source for this set is a human donor in good health (CMV status not recorded). Some clones in this sample may be carry-over from other donors' samples. The CDR3 runs from the conserved cysteine through the conserved F or W. The order of the fields is J gene, D gene, V gene, clone size, CDR3 DNA, CDR3 protein. D genes are given only for firm matches. Part of the rows lack a size; the others show once, few, many or a class for expanded clones.

>TRBJ2-7|TRBD1|TRBV7-8|many
TGTGCCAGCAGTGGGACAGCCCGCTCCTACGAGCAGTACTTC
CASSGTARSYEQYF
>TRBJ1-2|-|TRBV29-1|many
TGCAGCGACCGGTCGGGGGCTTGGAATGGCTACACCTTC
CSDRSGAWNGYTF
>TRBJ1-1|-|TRBV3-1|few
TGTGCCAGCAGCCAACGGTTAGGGTCAACTGAAGCTTTCTTT
CASSQRLGSTEAFF
>TRBJ2-7|TRBD2|TRBV5-4|-
TGTGCCAGCAGCCCGGACACCGGGAGGCTCGAGCAGTACTTC
CASSPDTGRLEQYF
>TRBJ2-1|TRBD1|TRBV4-1|-
TGCGCCAGCAGCTCACGGACAGGTACCAATGAGCAGTTCTTC
CASSSRTGTNEQFF
>TRBJ2-1|-|TRBV28|few
TGTGCCAGCAGTTTCATCCGGCTAGGGGTCGATGAGCAGTTCTTC
CASSFIRLGVDEQFF
>TRBJ1-3|-|TRBV7-2|many
TGTGCCAGCAGCTTAGTACCCTCTGGAAACACCATATATTTT
CASSLVPSGNTIYF
>TRBJ2-2|-|TRBV7-7|few
TGTGCTAGCAGCCCTCGGGGCGGGGAGCTGTTTTTT
CASSPRGGELFF
>TRBJ1-5|-|TRBV7-9|many
TGTGCCAGCAGCCCCGGACGATATAGCAATCAGCCCCAGCATTTT
CASSPGRYSNQPQHF
>TRBJ2-7|TRBD2|TRBV19|-
TGTGCCAGTAGTGTGGGAGGGACTCGGACCTACACGCAGTACTTC
CASSVGGTRTYTQYF
>TRBJ2-7|-|TRBV11-2|many
TGTGCCAGCAGCCCCCTGGAGGGACGGAGCTCCTACGAGCAGTACTTC
CASSPLEGRSSYEQYF
>TRBJ2-4|TRBD1|TRBV12-3/TRBV12-4|few
TGTGCCAGCAGAGGGGACAGCAAGGCCAAAAACATTCAGTACTTC
CASRGDSKAKNIQYF
>TRBJ2-1|TRBD2|TRBV5-4|many
TGTGCCAGCAGCTTCGGCGGGAGAATGTCCTACAATGAGCAGTTCTTC
CASSFGGRMSYNEQFF
>TRBJ1-1|-|TRBV7-8|many
TGTGCCAGCACCGAGTCTCAGGGGAACACTGAAGCTTTCTTT
CASTESQGNTEAFF
>TRBJ2-2|-|TRBV12-3/TRBV12-4|many
TGTGCCAGCAGTTTTATGCTACTCGAGGGGACCGGGGAGCTGTTTTTT
CASSFMLLEGTGELFF
>TRBJ2-4|TRBD1|TRBV12-3/TRBV12-4|-
TGTGCCAGCAGTTCCAGGACAGGCAAAAACATTCAGTACTTC
CASSSRTGKNIQYF
>TRBJ1-2|TRBD1|TRBV6-1|few
TGTGCCAGCAGTGGACAGGGCGGGAGCTATGGCTACACCTTC
CASSGQGGSYGYTF
>TRBJ1-2|TRBD1|TRBV25-1|many
TGTGCCAGCAGTGAACTCGCACAGGGGGCGGACTATGGCTACACCTTC
CASSELAQGADYGYTF
>TRBJ2-5|-|TRBV28|few
TGTGCCACCACCCTGGACTTAAAGAGAACCCAGTACTTC
CATTLDLKRTQYF
>TRBJ2-1|-|TRBV7-9|many
TGTGCCAGCAGAAACCGGGACTCCTACAATGAGCAGTTCTTC
CASRNRDSYNEQFF
>TRBJ2-7|TRBD2|TRBV27|-
TGTGCCAGCAGTTGGCGGGAGGGTTACGAGCAGTACTTC
CASSWREGYEQYF
>TRBJ1-1|-|TRBV2|-
TGTGCCAGCAGTGAAGGGCAGGAGTACACTGAAGCTTTCTTT
CASSEGQEYTEAFF
>TRBJ2-7|-|TRBV6-5|-
TGTGCCAGCAGTCGGGACCAACTACGGAACGAGCAGTACTTC
CASSRDQLRNEQYF